This T cell receptor beta chain originates from a study of control samples from healthy donors and cancer patients. CDR3 length equals 15 residues. Trimming left V 8 bases short and J 4 bases short, with 20 bases between. Germline lookup yields CDR1 SNHLY and CDR2 FYNNEI. The sample holds one count of this clone. Repertoires were generated with immunoSEQ multiplex PCR, while TCRdb's copy carries only in-frame clones and drops some. The table includes roughly 100,000 clones, roughly 89% detected once. The source of this sequence is a man in his sixties with lung cancer. Sequencing was done on a sample of PBMCs. The chain uses TRBV2 and TRBJ1-1; D call uncertain. The DNA for the CDR3 is TGTGCCAGCCTCCAACAGCTAGGGCGACCCACTGAAGCTTTCTTT. Its translation: CASLQQLGRPTEAFF.